This T cell receptor (beta chain) derives from a study of chemoradiotherapy in HPV16-positive cancers. General study findings and limits: Candidate HPV-specific clones and E7-related TCR motifs grew in tumor during treatment.

The germline gives CDR1 LNHDA, CDR2 SQIVND (reference sequence). The CDR3 sequence is 15 residues long. V lost 1 base, J lost 7 bases, and 17 bases lay in between. Clones were sequenced by immunoSEQ multiplex PCR, and TCRdb holds only the in-frame ones, with some missing. The sample holds over 800 clones, about 83% seen once. A word on this clone: Its target is unknown.

Sequencing used tumor tissue, obtained from a patient who underwent chemoradiotherapy. This rearrangement joins TRBV19 to TRBJ2-7; perhaps TRBD1 as D (6 bases). The receptor's source is a human donor with HPV-associated anogenital cancer. The CDR3 is CASSIAHHRVWEQYF. The CDR3, as DNA: TGTGCCAGTAGTATAGCCCACCACAGGGTTTGGGAGCAGTACTTC.